The 20 T cell receptor beta chains below were found in one sample sequenced in a study of cytomegalovirus exposure and HLA in healthy donors. Primers: 60 Vbeta forward and 13 Jbeta reverse. Repertoires were generated with immunoSEQ multiplex PCR, while TCRdb's copy carries only in-frame clones and drops some. The listing contains about 140,000 clones. Sequenced: PBMCs. These receptors were collected from a man aged 35 to 55 in good health and CMV-seronegative.

The chain employs TRBV7-9 and TRBJ2-5; no clear D. The CDR3 spans 14 residues. V shed 5 bases and J shed 1 base, with 11 bases lying between them. Germline V lookup: CDR1 SEHNR, CDR2 FQNEAQ (reference sequence). The CDR3 DNA reads TGTGCCAGCAGCCCGTTTGGTAGCCAAGAGACCCAGTACTTC. This sequence encodes CASSPFGSQETQYF.

This chain joins TRBV19 and TRBJ1-2; 9 positions match TRBD1. The CDR3 loop spans 17 amino acids. Germline CDR1 is LNHDA and CDR2 is SQIVND (reference sequence). Trimming cost V 5 bases and J 0 bases; bases outside gene matches: 10. CDR3 coding DNA: TGTGCCAGTAGTCCTGGGGACAGGGATAAAGCTAACTATGGCTACACCTTC. This codes for CASSPGDRDKANYGYTF.

This chain joins TRBV6-5 and TRBJ2-1; tentative D call: TRBD2 (5 bases). CDR1 is MNHEY, CDR2 SVGAGI, per germline. The CDR3 runs 15 residues. V was trimmed by 4 bases and J by 3 bases, leaving 13 bases between them. CDR3 in amino acids: CASSSNAGDYNEQFF. The CDR3 DNA follows: TGTGCCAGCAGTTCCAACGCGGGCGACTACAATGAGCAGTTCTTC.

The rearrangement uses TRBV21-1 and TRBJ1-5. TRBV21-1 represents a pseudogene. The length of the CDR3 is 13 residues. The CDR3, as DNA: TGTGCCAGCAGCGCCCGGGACAATCAGCCCCAGCATTTT. It translates to CASSARDNQPQHF.

The genes are TRBV9 and TRBJ1-3; D might be TRBD1 (5 bases). Looked up from germline, CDR1 is SGDLS and CDR2 is YYNGEE. This CDR3 contains 14 residues. The V and J ends lost 4 bases and 6 bases respectively, with 14 bases between them. CDR3 region: CASSPGGRENTIYF. The CDR3 DNA sequence: TGTGCCAGCAGCCCGGGGGGAAGGGAAAACACCATATATTTT.

The chain combines TRBV29-1 with TRBJ1-1, with D perhaps matching TRBD1 (5 bases). Looked up from germline, CDR1 is SQVTM and CDR2 is ANQGSEA. V dropped 3 bases and J dropped 4 bases, with 21 bases sitting between them. The CDR3 totals 16 residues. The CDR3 spells CSVDGPPGSGTTEAFF. The CDR3 nucleotides read TGCAGCGTTGATGGCCCTCCAGGGTCGGGTACCACTGAAGCTTTCTTT.

The chain couples TRBV7-9 to TRBJ2-3, with D possibly matching TRBD1 (6 bases). Germline V gene lookup returns CDR1 SEHNR and CDR2 FQNEAQ (reference sequence). The CDR3 contains 16 residues. The V and J ends lost 1 base and 6 bases respectively, with 17 bases between them. The chain's CDR3 is CASSLVGARTGDTQYF. The CDR3 DNA reads as TGTGCCAGCAGCTTAGTGGGGGCCCGAACGGGGGATACGCAGTATTTT.

The V and J genes are TRBV4-1 and TRBJ2-7; possibly TRBD1 for D (5 bases). Germline values: CDR1 MGHRA, CDR2 YSYEKL. The CDR3 runs 15 residues. Trimming took 4 bases from V and 3 from J, leaving 16 bases between them. The CDR3 DNA follows: TGCGCCAGCAGCCGGAAGCAGGACACAAACTACGAGCAGTACTTC. It translates to CASSRKQDTNYEQYF.

The V call is TRBV25-1, the J call TRBJ2-7; 7 bases agree with TRBD2. CDR1 and CDR2 from the germline V gene are MGHDK and SYGVNS. Trimming at V came to 6 bases and at J to 0 bases, leaving 5 bases not matched to a gene. The length of the CDR3 is 14 residues. The chain's CDR3 is CASRGGISSYEQYF. As DNA, the CDR3 is TGTGCCAGCAGGGGGGGGATAAGCTCCTACGAGCAGTACTTC.

The CDR3 DNA follows: TGTGCCAGTAGTCATTTGGGGGGAACCACAGATACGCAGTATTTT. Translated, it gives CASSHLGGTTDTQYF. This chain uses TRBV19 with TRBJ2-3, with a weak D call TRBD2 (6 bases). Germline CDR1 LNHDA, CDR2 SQIVND (reference sequence). V was clipped by 5 bases and J by 2 bases, with 14 bases between them. The CDR3 runs to 15 residues. The whole variable domain, filled in from reference TRBV19 and TRBJ2-3, reads DGGITQSPKYLFRKEGQNVTLSCEQNLNHDAMYWYRQDPGQGLRLIYYSQIVNDFQKGDIAEGYSVSREKKESFPLTVTSAQKNPTAFYLCASSHLGGTTDTQYFGPGTRLTVL.

This rearrangement joins TRBV11-1 to TRBJ1-1; D ambiguous. The germline gives CDR1 SGHAT, CDR2 FQDESV (reference sequence). The length of the CDR3 is 15 residues. The germline V and J ends were trimmed by 1 base and 2 bases, with 11 bases remaining between them. The CDR3 region has the DNA TGTGCCAGCAGCTTAGTGACACGGACTAACACTGAAGCTTTCTTT. It encodes CASSLVTRTNTEAFF.

V usage is TRBV6-1 and J usage is TRBJ1-5; D call uncertain. CDR3 size: 15 residues. V lost 6 bases and J 0 bases, leaving 12 bases between the germline ends. The germline V gene encodes CDR1 MNHNS and CDR2 SASEGT. CDR3 DNA: TGTGCCAGCAGCCCTCAGGCATATAGCAATCAGCCCCAGCATTTT. It encodes CASSPQAYSNQPQHF.

The V call is TRBV2, the J call TRBJ2-1; the match to TRBD1 covers 7 bases. Germline CDR1 is SNHLY and CDR2 is FYNNEI. This CDR3 has 13 amino acids. Losses at the gene ends were 6 bases for V and 9 bases for J; bases not matched to a gene: 8. The CDR3 sequence is CASRAQGLGEQFF. Written as DNA, the CDR3 is TGTGCCAGCAGGGCACAGGGGTTAGGTGAGCAGTTCTTC.

Here the CDR3 DNA reads TGCAGCGCCCCCGACAGGGGGGGCCAAGAGACCCAGTACTTC. This translates into CSAPDRGGQETQYF. The chain has TRBV29-1 and TRBJ2-5, with 9 positions matching TRBD1. CDR3 length: 14 residues. Germline CDR1 reads SQVTM; CDR2 reads ANQGSEA. The V and J ends lost 7 bases and 1 base, in that order; junction bases with no gene match: 7.

The rearrangement uses TRBV7-6 and TRBJ2-1; 9 positions agree with TRBD2. Germline loops: CDR1 SGHVS, CDR2 FNYEAQ. The J segment lost 6 bases and the V segment lost 1 base, leaving 7 bases of the junction unmatched. The CDR3 has 16 residues. The chain's CDR3 is CASSLESAGGFNEQFF. Written as DNA, the CDR3 is TGTGCCAGCAGCTTAGAATCGGCGGGGGGGTTCAATGAGCAGTTCTTC. The entire variable domain, with the rest obtained from reference TRBV7-6 and TRBJ2-1, is as follows: GAGVSQSPRYKVTKRGQDVALRCDPISGHVSLYWYRQALGQGPEFLTYFNYEAQQDKSGLPNDRFSAERPEGSISTLTIQRTEQRDSAMYRCASSLESAGGFNEQFFGPGTRLTVL.

This chain links TRBV6-5 with TRBJ2-3, with TRBD2 as a possible D gene (5 bases). Deletions cut 0 bases from V and 11 bases from J, with 9 bases between. Germline V gene lookup returns CDR1 MNHEY and CDR2 SVGAGI. The CDR3 covers 12 residues. CDR3 sequence reads: CASSYSGGGQYF. The DNA of the CDR3 is TGTGCCAGCAGTTACTCAGGAGGAGGGCAGTATTTT.

CDR3 bases: TGTGCCAGCAGCAGTGGGACAGGGGGCCGGAACACCGGGGAGCTGTTTTTT. As protein: CASSSGTGGRNTGELFF. The chain couples TRBV5-4 to TRBJ2-2; TRBD1 aligns across 12 bases. Germline CDR1 is SGHNT and CDR2 is YYREEE (reference sequence). V shed 4 bases and J 1 base; nucleotides not matched to a gene: 5. This CDR3 is 17 amino acids long.

V gene TRBV5-4 combines with J gene TRBJ1-1; the D is unclear. Deletions cut 4 bases from V and 11 bases from J, with 15 bases between. Germline V lookup: CDR1 SGHNT, CDR2 YYREEE (reference sequence). The CDR3 length is 12 residues. The CDR3 region has the DNA TGTGCCAGCAGCGCCGAGAGGGAGGGCGCTTTCTTT. Translated: CASSAEREGAFF. Filled out from reference TRBV5-4 and TRBJ1-1, the complete variable domain reads ETGVTQSPTHLIKTRGQQVTLRCSSQSGHNTVSWYQQALGQGPQFIFQYYREEENGRGNFPPRFSGLQFPNYSSELNVNALELDDSALYLCASSAEREGAFFGQGTRLTVV.

The V and J genes are TRBV7-2 and TRBJ1-1; possibly TRBD1 for D (5 bases). V lost 2 bases and J lost 5, with 9 bases in between. The CDR3 loop spans 13 amino acids. Germline assignment: CDR1 SGHTA and CDR2 FQGNSA. CDR3 bases: TGTGCCAGCAGCTTACAGGGAAGGACTGAAGCTTTCTTT. Its protein is CASSLQGRTEAFF. Full variable domain (outside the CDR3, taken from reference TRBV7-2 and TRBJ1-1): GAGVSQSPSNKVTEKGKDVELRCDPISGHTALYWYRQSLGQGLEFLIYFQGNSAPDKSGLPSDRFSAERTGGSVSTLTIQRTQQEDSAVYLCASSLQGRTEAFFGQGTRLTVV.

The chain uses TRBV5-4 and TRBJ1-2; 8 bases fit TRBD1. Looked up from germline, CDR1 is SGHNT and CDR2 is YYREEE (reference sequence). Trimming cost V 5 bases and J 1 base; bases outside gene matches: 7. The CDR3 spans 15 residues. The CDR3 spells CASSSRTGGNYGYTF. The DNA of the CDR3 is TGTGCCAGCAGTTCCCGAACAGGGGGTAACTATGGCTACACCTTC.